This T cell receptor (beta chain) was sequenced during a study of cytomegalovirus exposure and HLA in healthy donors. At collection, donors were nominally healthy, but unrecorded immune exposures were probable. Germline trimming cut 2 bases from V and 4 bases from J; bases unmatched to any gene: 4. This CDR3 comprises 15 residues. Germline CDR1 reads LNHDA; CDR2 reads SQIVND (reference sequence). The study's findings and limits: In a later analysis, at a false discovery rate of 0.05, about 17,000 TCR beta sequences matched HLA alleles.

Use of 60 Vbeta and 13 Jbeta primers characterized the PCR. Sequenced by immunoSEQ multiplex PCR; TCRdb stores in-frame clones only, minus some. The table lists under 200,000 clones, 60% to 80% of them singletons, with 8% to 10% in the top ten. A few counts support this clone. What it recognizes is unknown. Sequencing was performed on PBMCs. V gene TRBV19 combines with J gene TRBJ2-1; 8 nucleotides align to TRBD2. The sequence derives from a young man in good health and CMV-seropositive. In nucleotides, the CDR3 is TGTGCCAGTAGTATAATACCTAGCGGGTACAATGAGCAGTTCTTC. Its protein product is CASSIIPSGYNEQFF.